Presented here are 15 T cell receptor beta chains from one specimen sequenced in a study of OX40 agonist ivuxolimab in advanced cancers. Profiling relied on immunoSEQ multiplex PCR, and the TCRdb table lists in-frame clones only, not all of them. The repertoire holds approximately 91,000 clones, around 87% seen once, with roughly 4% in the top ten. This material consisted of CD4+ or CD8+ T cells sorted from blood, taken in a trial of the OX40 agonist ivuxolimab. These receptors were taken from an adult with an advanced solid tumor such as melanoma, head and neck, liver or kidney cancer.

The chain uses TRBV27 and TRBJ2-4; D gene ambiguous. V shed 4 bases and J shed 0 bases, with 10 bases lying between them. CDR1 and CDR2 from the germline V gene are MNHEY and SMNVEV (reference sequence). The CDR3 sequence is 15 residues long. DNA for the CDR3: TGTGCCAGCAGTTCCCCCCAGATAGCCAAAAACATTCAGTACTTC. Amino acid sequence: CASSSPQIAKNIQYF.

The CDR3 reads CAWSVRQGETQYF. The CDR3 DNA reads as TGTGCCTGGAGTGTAAGACAAGGAGAGACCCAGTACTTC. The gene calls are TRBV30 and TRBJ2-5; D gene uncertain. V lost 0 bases to trimming and J lost 4 bases, with 9 bases between them. Per germline, CDR1 GTSNPN and CDR2 SVGIG (reference sequence). The CDR3 contains 13 residues.

The chain uses TRBV9 and TRBJ2-5, with 10 bases lining up with TRBD1. Germline values: CDR1 SGDLS, CDR2 YYNGEE. The CDR3 consists of 15 residues. Germline trimming cut 0 bases from V and 4 bases from J; bases unmatched to any gene: 3. CDR3 in DNA: TGTGCCAGCAGCGTAGGGACAGGGGGGTTAGAGACCCAGTACTTC. It encodes CASSVGTGGLETQYF.

The V gene is TRBV6-5, the J gene TRBJ2-7, with TRBD1 matching 9 bases. CDR1 is MNHEY and CDR2 is SVGAGI in the germline V gene. The CDR3 consists of 14 residues. Trimming cost V 8 bases and J 4 bases; bases outside gene matches: 9. The chain's CDR3 is CASQTGTGLYEQYF. The CDR3 DNA follows: TGTGCCAGCCAAACCGGGACAGGGTTATACGAGCAGTACTTC.

This chain uses TRBV28 with TRBJ2-3, with TRBD2 matching over 8 bases. V trimming: 8 bases; J trimming: 5 bases; junction bases outside the gene matches: 15. The CDR3 has 16 residues. In germline, CDR1 is MDHEN, CDR2 SYDVKM. CDR3 coding DNA: TGTGCCAGCCGGGGTAGCGGGACCCCAGGAGGAGATACGCAGTATTTT. As protein: CASRGSGTPGGDTQYF.

In this sample, this clone turned up once. The chain joins TRBV6-6 to TRBJ1-6; 11 bases are a match to TRBD1. This CDR3 contains 14 residues. J gave up 10 bases and V 4 bases, and 3 bases lay outside the gene matches. The germline gives CDR1 MNHNY, CDR2 SVGAGI (reference sequence). Here the CDR3 reads CASSWGQGVSPLHF. The CDR3 coding sequence is TGTGCCAGCAGTTGGGGACAGGGGGTCTCACCCCTCCACTTT.

V and J are TRBV27 and TRBJ1-2, with TRBD1 matching 7 bases. The trim removed 4 bases at V and 5 bases at J, leaving 10 bases unmatched. Germline values: CDR1 MNHEY, CDR2 SMNVEV (reference sequence). CDR3 size: 15 residues. CDR3 protein: CASSSWTGNPYGYTF. The CDR3 DNA sequence: TGTGCCAGCAGTTCATGGACAGGAAATCCTTATGGCTACACCTTC.

The chain uses TRBV6-1 and TRBJ2-1, with D hard to call. The CDR3 length is 14 residues. Germline lookup yields CDR1 MNHNS and CDR2 SASEGT. Trimming cost V 0 bases and J 10 bases, with 13 bases left between them. The CDR3 loop reads CASSEAQAWGEQFF. CDR3 DNA: TGTGCCAGCAGTGAAGCCCAGGCCTGGGGAGAGCAGTTCTTC.

This clone is a singleton in its sample. This chain links TRBV18 with TRBJ2-2, with D possibly TRBD2 on 5 matching bases. From germline, CDR1 is KGHSH and CDR2 LQKENI. This CDR3 region has 15 residues. Between the trimmed V and J ends, which lost 2 bases and 2 bases, there was a span of 9 bases. The CDR3 nucleotides are TGTGCCAGCTCACCAAATGGACTCAACACCGGGGAGCTGTTTTTT. Protein product: CASSPNGLNTGELFF.

This clone was observed a few times. This chain connects TRBV11-3 to TRBJ1-1; D remains ambiguous. Trimming left V 2 bases short and J 2 bases short, with 12 bases between. The CDR3 runs 15 residues. From germline, CDR1 is SGHNT and CDR2 YENEEA. The CDR3 DNA is TGTGCCAGCAGCTTACTTACACCGTTAAACACTGAAGCTTTCTTT. This gives the protein CASSLLTPLNTEAFF.

The CDR3 DNA is TGCGCCAGCAGCTTGGGTCCAGGGGGCAGTGGAGATACGCAGTATTTT. Translating gives CASSLGPGGSGDTQYF. V gene TRBV5-1 combines with J gene TRBJ2-3; 8 positions agree with TRBD1. Germline V gene sequence: CDR1 SGHRS, CDR2 YFSETQ. V trimming: 0 bases; J trimming: 5 bases; junction bases outside the gene matches: 8. This CDR3 is 16 amino acids long.

The rearrangement joins TRBV29-1 to TRBJ2-5, with D uncertain. V lost 1 base to trimming and J lost 7 bases, with 7 bases between them. Per the germline V gene, CDR1 is SQVTM and CDR2 is ANQGSEA. The CDR3 runs to 11 residues. This chain's CDR3 is CSVEGLGTQYF. Here the CDR3 DNA reads TGCAGCGTTGAAGGACTTGGGACCCAGTACTTC.

V usage is TRBV6-1 and J usage is TRBJ2-7; D is possibly TRBD1 (5 bases). Germline CDR1 MNHNS, CDR2 SASEGT. V was clipped by 3 bases and J by 3 bases, with 12 bases between them. The CDR3 covers 14 residues. CDR3 in amino acids: CASSEGQLSYEQYF. CDR3 coding DNA: TGTGCCAGCAGTGAGGGGCAGCTTAGCTACGAGCAGTACTTC.

V and J are TRBV7-9 and TRBJ2-7, with 12 nucleotides matching TRBD2. The germline V gene encodes CDR1 SEHNR and CDR2 FQNEAQ (reference sequence). With 3 bases clipped from V and 5 bases from J, the junction kept 11 bases outside the gene matches. The CDR3 is 17 residues long. The CDR3, as DNA: TGTGCCAGCAGCTTTGGGGTGACTAGCGGGAGAACCCACGAGCAGTACTTC. Residues: CASSFGVTSGRTHEQYF.

The chain employs TRBV28 and TRBJ1-2, with D maybe TRBD1 (6 bases). In germline, CDR1 is MDHEN, CDR2 SYDVKM. The CDR3 is 14 residues long. V was pared by 6 bases and J by 4 bases, with 15 bases between. CDR3 amino acids: CASSKPQGRYGYTF. The CDR3 region has the DNA TGTGCCAGCAGCAAGCCACAGGGACGCTATGGCTACACCTTC.